Here is one T cell receptor (beta chain) with its context. The data were taken from a study of cytomegalovirus exposure and HLA in healthy donors. Vbeta (60) and Jbeta (13) primers were used in the PCR. Generated by immunoSEQ multiplex PCR, the TCRdb table keeps only in-frame clones and is missing some. The table includes 55,000 to 65,000 clones, 85% to 90% detected once. V lost 0 bases to trimming and J lost 7 bases, with 16 bases between them. The germline CDR1 and CDR2 sequences are KGHSY and FQNENV. The CDR3 is made up of 15 amino acids. The gene calls are TRBV16 and TRBJ2-7; D is undetermined. Input material: PBMCs. This TCR came from a female donor in good health and CMV-seronegative. The CDR3 here is CASSQSGSITIEQYF. CDR3 bases: TGTGCCAGCAGCCAATCGGGCAGTATAACGATAGAGCAGTACTTC.